These 27 T cell receptor beta chains share one sample of origin, sequenced in a study of shared clonotypes between healthy human individuals. Here immunoSEQ multiplex PCR was the method, and the copy in TCRdb shows in-frame clones only, minus some. The table records about 1,800,000 clones, 85% to 95% of them present only once. CD45RO-negative, CCR7-positively selected cells formed the naive CD8 fraction, excluding terminally differentiated effector memory CD45RA+ cells. The sequencing input was naive CD8+ T cells sorted from blood. These receptor sequences come from a young man in good health.

V and J are TRBV2 and TRBJ2-7; 13 bases are shared with TRBD2. Germline-derived CDR1 and CDR2 are SNHLY and FYNNEI. This CDR3 contains 15 residues. Trimming took 6 bases from V and 2 from J; bases not matched to a gene: 4. CDR3 bases: TGTGCCAGCAGACCCGGGACTAGCGGGACCTACGAGCAGTACTTC. Its translation is CASRPGTSGTYEQYF.

The chain is built from TRBV15 and TRBJ1-1; TRBD1 matches 9 bases. Trimming cost V 3 bases and J 6 bases; bases outside gene matches: 11. The length of the CDR3 is 16 residues. Germline lookup yields CDR1 LNHNV and CDR2 YYDKDF (reference sequence). The CDR3 loop reads CATSRDRGSARAEAFF. CDR3 nucleotides: TGTGCCACCAGCAGGGACAGGGGCTCGGCTCGTGCTGAAGCTTTCTTT. The whole variable domain, remainder taken from reference TRBV15 and TRBJ1-1, is DAMVIQNPRYQVTQFGKPVTLSCSQTLNHNVMYWYQQKSSQAPKLLFHYYDKDFNNEADTPDNFQSRRPNTSFCFLDIRSPGLGDTAMYLCATSRDRGSARAEAFFGQGTRLTVV.

CDR3 amino acids: CASTVGYSSTDTQYF. Written as DNA, the CDR3 is TGTGCCAGCACCGTGGGGTATTCTAGCACAGATACGCAGTATTTT. The chain uses TRBV28 and TRBJ2-3; D uncertain. V was cut by 7 bases and J by 0 bases, with 14 bases left in between. The germline V gene has CDR1 MDHEN and CDR2 SYDVKM. The CDR3 has 15 residues.

The rearrangement joins TRBV7-9 to TRBJ1-1; D remains unclear. Germline loops: CDR1 SEHNR, CDR2 FQNEAQ (reference sequence). The length of the CDR3 is 12 residues. Trimming took off 2 bases at V and 7 bases at J, with 8 bases between the two ends. The CDR3 bases are TGTGCCAGCAGCTTAAGTCATATTGAAGCTTTCTTT. This sequence encodes CASSLSHIEAFF.

The rearrangement joins TRBV19 to TRBJ1-5; 7 nucleotides agree with TRBD1. There are 16 residues in the CDR3. Germline lookup yields CDR1 LNHDA and CDR2 SQIVND (reference sequence). V dropped 5 bases and J dropped 7; count of bases not matched to a gene: 14. The CDR3: CASSPTDRASKQPQHF. For the CDR3, the DNA is TGTGCCAGTAGTCCGACCGACAGGGCCTCGAAACAGCCCCAGCATTTT.

The rearrangement uses TRBV29-1 and TRBJ2-7, with unresolved D. V was trimmed by 2 bases and J by 6 bases, leaving 11 bases between them. Looked up from germline, CDR1 is SQVTM and CDR2 is ANQGSEA. There are 12 residues in the CDR3. The CDR3 here is CSVEKNPGEQYF. CDR3 nucleotide sequence: TGCAGCGTTGAAAAAAACCCCGGCGAGCAGTACTTC.

As for this clone: At the DNA level, this CDR3 is encoded by other sequences in the same sample as well. This rearrangement joins TRBV6-5 to TRBJ2-7; 11 bases line up with TRBD1. This CDR3 region has 15 residues. Germline V CDR1 and CDR2: MNHEY, SVGAGI. J gave up 3 bases and V 1 base, and 2 bases lay outside the gene matches. Here the CDR3 DNA reads TGTGCCAGCAGTTACTTAGGGACAGGGGGCTACGAGCAGTACTTC. Its protein product is CASSYLGTGGYEQYF.

This clone was recorded once. The chain uses TRBV27 and TRBJ2-3, with 7 positions matching TRBD1. CDR1 is MNHEY and CDR2 is SMNVEV in the germline V gene (reference sequence). V lost 6 bases and J lost 1; bases outside the gene matches: 10. The CDR3 extends over 16 amino acids. The CDR3 DNA sequence: TGTGCCAGCAGGGCCCCTCGAGACAGGGGCACAGATACGCAGTATTTT. Encoded protein: CASRAPRDRGTDTQYF.

In its sample, this clone was seen once. The chain couples TRBV10-2 to TRBJ2-3; D tentatively reads TRBD1 or TRBD2 (5 bases each). V dropped 4 bases and J dropped 1 base, with 12 bases sitting between them. The CDR3 totals 15 residues. Germline values: CDR1 WSHSY, CDR2 SAAADI. CDR3 bases: TGCGCCAGCAGTGCGGGGCGTCACCGCACAGATACGCAGTATTTT. Residues: CASSAGRHRTDTQYF.

This chain uses TRBV18 with TRBJ2-7; tentative D call: TRBD2 (5 bases). Between the trimmed V and J ends, which lost 5 bases and 2 bases, there was a span of 16 bases. Germline V lookup: CDR1 KGHSH, CDR2 LQKENI. The CDR3 is made up of 15 amino acids. The CDR3 loop reads CASSEGTDYPYEQYF. The CDR3 DNA is TGTGCCAGCTCAGAGGGAACCGATTACCCCTACGAGCAGTACTTC.

The CDR3 nucleotides read TGTGCCAGCAGTGAAGGGTGGGGCGGATACGAGCAGTACTTC. Amino acids: CASSEGWGGYEQYF. The chain links TRBV6-1 to TRBJ2-7, with D perhaps matching TRBD1 (5 bases). This CDR3 has 14 amino acids. Germline CDR1 is MNHNS and CDR2 is SASEGT. Trimming cost V 1 base and J 4 bases, with 11 bases left between them.

As regards this clone: Germline and junction disagree at one end, which may indicate a read error. The chain links TRBV2 to TRBJ2-3; TRBD1 might be the D (5 bases). Germline assignment: CDR1 SNHLY and CDR2 FYNNEI. There are 12 residues in the CDR3. CDR3 in DNA: TGCGCCAGCAGGGTCCTAGCAGATACGCAGTATTTT. Protein: CASRVLADTQYF.

V usage is TRBV28 and J usage is TRBJ2-1; 9 nucleotides align to TRBD2. This CDR3 has 14 amino acids. The trim removed 2 bases at V and 8 bases at J, leaving 4 bases unmatched. Germline V gene data show CDR1 as MDHEN and CDR2 as SYDVKM. CDR3 sequence reads: CASSLTGLADEQFF. The CDR3 region has the DNA TGTGCCAGCAGTTTAACGGGACTAGCCGATGAGCAGTTCTTC.

The CDR3 reads CASSFTPMQGQFF. The CDR3 DNA follows: TGTGCCAGCAGCTTTACCCCCATGCAGGGGCAGTTCTTC. The chain links TRBV7-9 to TRBJ2-1, with a possible D match to TRBD1 (5 bases). Deletions cut 3 bases from V and 12 bases from J, with 15 bases between. This CDR3 has 13 amino acids. CDR1 SEHNR and CDR2 FQNEAQ come from the germline V gene (reference sequence).

The rearrangement uses TRBV2 and TRBJ2-2; TRBD2 agrees at 10 bases. The V gene end was trimmed by 10 bases and the J gene end by 4 bases; junction bases not matched to a gene: 6. Germline loops: CDR1 SNHLY, CDR2 FYNNEI. The length of the CDR3 is 14 residues. The CDR3 loop reads CAIGLADGTGELFF. The DNA of the CDR3 is TGTGCCATCGGACTAGCGGACGGCACCGGGGAGCTGTTTTTT. Together with reference TRBV2 and TRBJ2-2, the CDR3 gives the full variable domain: EPEVTQTPSHQVTQMGQEVILRCVPISNHLYFYWYRQILGQKVEFLVSFYNNEISEKSEIFDDQFSVERPDGSNFTLKIRSTKLEDSAMYFCAIGLADGTGELFFGEGSRLTVL.

This chain links TRBV19 with TRBJ2-7; D tentatively reads TRBD1 or TRBD2 (5 bases each). V was shortened by 3 bases and J by 2 bases, with 14 bases between the two germline ends. CDR3 length: 15 residues. The germline V gene has CDR1 LNHDA and CDR2 SQIVND (reference sequence). CDR3 residues: CASSIGTIGAYEQYF. CDR3 nucleotide sequence: TGTGCCAGTAGTATCGGGACCATCGGGGCCTACGAGCAGTACTTC.

With respect to this clone: The sample contains more than one DNA sequence encoding this CDR3. The chain employs TRBV27 and TRBJ2-7; D gene ambiguous. This CDR3 is 14 amino acids long. Trimming took 0 bases from V and 3 from J, leaving 9 bases between them. Germline lookup yields CDR1 MNHEY and CDR2 SMNVEV (reference sequence). The CDR3 loop is CASSLSGQVYEQYF. The CDR3 DNA is TGTGCCAGCAGTTTATCCGGCCAGGTCTACGAGCAGTACTTC.

Remarks on this clone: This CDR3 is also generated by other DNA sequences in the sample. The J gene is TRBJ2-1, the V gene TRBV7-6, with D possibly matching TRBD2 (5 bases). Trimming left V 0 bases short and J 9 bases short, with 9 bases between. Germline assignment: CDR1 SGHVS and CDR2 FNYEAQ. The CDR3 spans 13 residues. CDR3 coding DNA: TGTGCCAGCAGCTTAGCGGGTGGAGGTGAGCAGTTCTTC. Amino acids: CASSLAGGGEQFF.

The chain uses TRBV23-1 and TRBJ1-5, with a weak D call TRBD1 (6 bases). TRBV23-1 is identified as an open reading frame with a role that is uncertain. The ends were cut back, 4 bases at V and 3 bases at J, with 13 bases in the middle. This CDR3 region has 15 residues. This CDR3 reads CASSPIGQYNQPQHF. The CDR3 DNA follows: TGCGCCAGCAGTCCGATTGGACAGTACAATCAGCCCCAGCATTTT.

The CDR3 spells CAWTLGEQETQYF. For the CDR3, the DNA is TGTGCCTGGACACTCGGGGAGCAAGAGACCCAGTACTTC. This chain uses TRBV30 with TRBJ2-5; weak D call: TRBD2 (5 bases). This CDR3 comprises 13 residues. Per germline, CDR1 GTSNPN and CDR2 SVGIG (reference sequence). The V gene lost 4 bases and the J gene lost 2 bases, with 11 bases spanning the gap.

The chain couples TRBV7-9 to TRBJ2-5, with 12 bases that match TRBD2. The CDR3 is 15 residues long. Germline lookup yields CDR1 SEHNR and CDR2 FQNEAQ (reference sequence). The ends lost 3 bases at V and 4 bases at J; junction bases unmatched: 3. The CDR3 is CASSFLAGGGETQYF. The CDR3 bases are TGTGCCAGCAGCTTCCTAGCGGGAGGGGGAGAGACCCAGTACTTC.

V gene TRBV19 combines with J gene TRBJ1-6; the D is unclear. Germline CDR1 reads LNHDA; CDR2 reads SQIVND (reference sequence). CDR3 length: 11 amino acids. The V end lost 6 bases, the J end lost 15 bases, and 12 bases lay between the germline ends. The CDR3 is CASSPGGYLHF. The CDR3 region has the DNA TGTGCCAGTAGCCCGGGAGGTTACCTCCACTTT.

The chain uses TRBV18 and TRBJ2-7; D possibly corresponds to TRBD1 (5 bases). The V and J ends lost 2 bases and 7 bases respectively, with 6 bases between them. The CDR3 runs 11 residues. Germline lookup yields CDR1 KGHSH and CDR2 LQKENI. CDR3 DNA: TGTGCCAGCTCACCAGACAGAGAGCAGTACTTC. This codes for CASSPDREQYF.

The V and J genes are TRBV12-5 and TRBJ1-1; 7 positions agree with TRBD1. V lost 6 bases, J lost 6 bases, and 7 bases stayed unmatched. The V gene's germline CDR1 is LGHNT and CDR2 FRNRAP. The CDR3 runs to 13 residues. CDR3 coding DNA: TGTGCTAGTGGAACCGACAGGGTCTCTGAAGCTTTCTTT. This gives the protein CASGTDRVSEAFF.

The chain links TRBV13 to TRBJ1-2; D possibly corresponds to TRBD1 (5 bases). The CDR3 consists of 13 residues. V was cut by 3 bases and J by 0 bases, with 5 bases left in between. Germline CDR1 is PRHDT and CDR2 is FYEKMQ (reference sequence). CDR3 loop: CASSLTANYGYTF. The CDR3 DNA is TGTGCCAGCAGCTTGACAGCTAACTATGGCTACACCTTC.

A note on this clone: One junction end does not reproduce the germline sequence, and a read error may be involved. This chain connects TRBV6-5 to TRBJ2-1; the D gene is possibly TRBD1 (6 bases). Germline V CDR1 and CDR2: MNHEY, SVGAGI. The CDR3 is 15 amino acids. The CDR3 nucleotides are TGTGCCAGCAGTCTAGCTGGGGGCGACTACGATGAGCAGTTCTTC. Its translation: CASSLAGGDYDEQFF.

V and J are TRBV6-5 and TRBJ2-7; D is perhaps TRBD2 (5 bases). V gave up 2 bases and J gave up 6 bases, with 11 bases separating them. The CDR3 sequence is 13 residues long. Germline values: CDR1 MNHEY, CDR2 SVGAGI. CDR3: CASSYPGSGEQYF. CDR3 DNA: TGTGCCAGCAGTTACCCGGGGTCGGGCGAGCAGTACTTC.